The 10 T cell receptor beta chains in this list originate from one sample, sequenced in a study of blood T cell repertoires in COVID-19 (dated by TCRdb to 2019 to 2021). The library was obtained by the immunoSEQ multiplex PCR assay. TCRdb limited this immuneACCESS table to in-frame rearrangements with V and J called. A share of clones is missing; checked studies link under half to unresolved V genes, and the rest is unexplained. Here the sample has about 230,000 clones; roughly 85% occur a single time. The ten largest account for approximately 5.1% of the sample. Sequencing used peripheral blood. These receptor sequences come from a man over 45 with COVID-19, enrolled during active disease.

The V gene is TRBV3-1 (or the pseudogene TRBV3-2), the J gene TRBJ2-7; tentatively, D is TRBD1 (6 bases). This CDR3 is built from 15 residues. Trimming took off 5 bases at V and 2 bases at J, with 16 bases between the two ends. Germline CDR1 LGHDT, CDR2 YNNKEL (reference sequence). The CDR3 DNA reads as TGTGCCAGCAGCTCCGCGGACAGCAGACCCTACGAGCAGTACTTC. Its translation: CASSSADSRPYEQYF.

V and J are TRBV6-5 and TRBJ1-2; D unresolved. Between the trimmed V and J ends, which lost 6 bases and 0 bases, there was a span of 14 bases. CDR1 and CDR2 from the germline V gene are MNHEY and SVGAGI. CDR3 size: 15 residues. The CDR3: CASRLQLQANYGYTF. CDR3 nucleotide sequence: TGTGCCAGCAGATTACAGCTTCAAGCTAACTATGGCTACACCTTC.

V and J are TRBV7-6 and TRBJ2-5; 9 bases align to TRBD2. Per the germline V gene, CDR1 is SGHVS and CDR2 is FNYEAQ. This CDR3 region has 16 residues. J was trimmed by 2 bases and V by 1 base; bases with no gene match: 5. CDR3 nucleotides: TGTGCCAGCAGCTTAGTTGGTCTAGCGGGGCAAGAGACCCAGTACTTC. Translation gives CASSLVGLAGQETQYF.

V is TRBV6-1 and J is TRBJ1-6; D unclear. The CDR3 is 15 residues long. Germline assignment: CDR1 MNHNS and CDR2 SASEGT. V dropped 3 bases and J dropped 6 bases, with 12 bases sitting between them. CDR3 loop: CASSEGRGGNSPLHF. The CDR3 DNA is TGTGCCAGCAGTGAGGGTCGAGGTGGTAATTCACCCCTCCACTTT.

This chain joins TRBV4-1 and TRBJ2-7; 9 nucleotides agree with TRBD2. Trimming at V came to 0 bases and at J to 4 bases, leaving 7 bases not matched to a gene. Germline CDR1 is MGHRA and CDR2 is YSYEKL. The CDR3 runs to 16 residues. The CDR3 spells CASSQDGAGGRYEQYF. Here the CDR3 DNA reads TGCGCCAGCAGCCAAGATGGGGCGGGGGGGCGGTACGAGCAGTACTTC.

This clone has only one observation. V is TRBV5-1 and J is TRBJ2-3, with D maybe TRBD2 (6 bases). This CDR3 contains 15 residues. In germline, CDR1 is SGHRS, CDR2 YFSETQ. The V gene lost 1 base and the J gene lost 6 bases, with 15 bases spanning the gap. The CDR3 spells CASSLNGRGRDTQYF. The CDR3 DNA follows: TGCGCCAGCAGCTTGAACGGGAGAGGGAGGGATACGCAGTATTTT.

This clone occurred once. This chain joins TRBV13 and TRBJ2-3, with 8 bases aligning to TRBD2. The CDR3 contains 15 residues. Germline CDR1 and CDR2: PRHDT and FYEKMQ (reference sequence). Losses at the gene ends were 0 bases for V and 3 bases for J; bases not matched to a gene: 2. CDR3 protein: CASSLGREGTDTQYF. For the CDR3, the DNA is TGTGCCAGCAGCTTAGGCCGGGAGGGGACAGATACGCAGTATTTT.

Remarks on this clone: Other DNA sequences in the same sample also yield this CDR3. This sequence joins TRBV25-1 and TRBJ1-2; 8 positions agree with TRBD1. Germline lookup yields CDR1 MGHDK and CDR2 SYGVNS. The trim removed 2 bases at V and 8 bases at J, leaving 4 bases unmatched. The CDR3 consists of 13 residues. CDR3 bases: TGTGCCAGCAGTGAAGGACAGGGTGGCGGCTACACCTTC. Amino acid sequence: CASSEGQGGGYTF.

CDR3 protein: CASRRQGRNEQFF. CDR3 bases: TGTGCCAGCAGACGACAGGGCCGTAATGAGCAGTTCTTC. The chain joins TRBV28 to TRBJ2-1; 7 nucleotides agree with TRBD1. Germline trimming cut 6 bases from V and 7 bases from J; bases unmatched to any gene: 6. Looked up from germline, CDR1 is MDHEN and CDR2 is SYDVKM. The CDR3 is 13 residues long.

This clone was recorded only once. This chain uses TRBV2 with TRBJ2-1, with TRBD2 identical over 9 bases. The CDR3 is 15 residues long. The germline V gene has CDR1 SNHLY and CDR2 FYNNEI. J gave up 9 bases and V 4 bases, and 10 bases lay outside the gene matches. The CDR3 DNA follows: TGTGCCAGCAGTGGAATAGCGGGGGCGACGGGTGAGCAGTTCTTC. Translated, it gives CASSGIAGATGEQFF.